This T cell receptor beta chain was retrieved from a study of cytomegalovirus exposure and HLA in healthy donors. Across the study: Ancestry clustering placed 70% to 90% of a few hundred genotyped donors in the Caucasian-associated cluster. Study-level results: Researchers reported from a later analysis that most CMV-associated TCR beta chains appeared HLA-restricted. Indistinguishability led to the exclusion of some V segments, TRBV6-2 and TRBV6-3 included.

The PCR employed 60 Vbeta primers together with 13 Jbeta primers. Profiled with immunoSEQ multiplex PCR; TCRdb holds only in-frame clones, not every one. Among some 220,000 clones listed, approximately 82% were seen once. The CDR3 is 16 residues long. V gave up 0 bases and J gave up 6 bases, with 18 bases separating them. In germline, CDR1 is SGHDT, CDR2 YYEEEE. This cohort consisted of healthy bone marrow donors. With regard to this clone: Its antigen is not identified.

The sequencing input was PBMCs. The TCR was taken from a woman aged 40 to 55 in good health and CMV-seronegative. The chain employs TRBV5-6 and TRBJ1-2; perhaps TRBD1 as D (5 bases). CDR3 sequence reads: CASSLVGVAGPDGYTF. As DNA, the CDR3 is TGTGCCAGCAGCTTGGTGGGGGTAGCGGGTCCCGATGGCTACACCTTC.